This T cell receptor beta chain comes out of a study of shared clonotypes between healthy human individuals. Only in-frame clones appear in the TCRdb table, and some are missing; sequencing was by immunoSEQ multiplex PCR. In the table there are roughly 770,000 clones, 96% of which are singletons. Naive CD8 cells, CD45RO-negative and positively selected for CCR7, excluded terminally differentiated effector memory CD45RA+ cells. With 5 bases clipped from V and 6 bases from J, the junction kept 11 bases outside the gene matches. Germline CDR1 MNHNS, CDR2 SASEGT. CDR3 length: 15 amino acids. The gene calls are TRBV6-1 and TRBJ2-7; 9 bases match TRBD1. The clonotype comes from a man aged 30-40 years in good health. The sample comprised naive CD8+ T cells sorted from blood. CDR3 amino acids: CASSWTGDRSSEQYF. CDR3 sequence (DNA): TGTGCCAGCAGTTGGACAGGGGACCGCTCGAGCGAGCAGTACTTC.